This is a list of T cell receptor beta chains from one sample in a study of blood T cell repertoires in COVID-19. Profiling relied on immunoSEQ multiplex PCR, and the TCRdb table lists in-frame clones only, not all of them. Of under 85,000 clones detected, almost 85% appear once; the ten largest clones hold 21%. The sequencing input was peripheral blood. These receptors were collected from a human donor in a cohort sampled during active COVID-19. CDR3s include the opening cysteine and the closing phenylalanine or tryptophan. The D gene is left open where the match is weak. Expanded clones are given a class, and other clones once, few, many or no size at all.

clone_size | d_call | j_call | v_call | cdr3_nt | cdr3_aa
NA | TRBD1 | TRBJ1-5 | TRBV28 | TGTGCCAGCAGTTATGGACAGGGGGCGTATAGCAATCAGCCCCAGCATTTT | CASSYGQGAYSNQPQHF
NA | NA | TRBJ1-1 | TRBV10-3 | TGTGCCATCAGTGAGCAGGTGGTGAGAACTGAAGCTTTCTTT | CAISEQVVRTEAFF
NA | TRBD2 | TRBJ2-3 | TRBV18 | TGTGCCAGCTCACAGACTAGCGGGGGGCCAGATACGCAGTATTTT | CASSQTSGGPDTQYF
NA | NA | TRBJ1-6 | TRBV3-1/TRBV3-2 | TGTGCCAGCAGCCTCAGGGAAGAAGATTCACCCCTCCACTTT | CASSLREEDSPLHF
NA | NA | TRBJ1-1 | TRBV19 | TGTGCCAGTATCCGAGGGTCTACTGAAGCTTTCTTT | CASIRGSTEAFF
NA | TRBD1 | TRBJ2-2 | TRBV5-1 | TGCGCCAGCAGCTCCGGGACAGGGGGCCCCGGGGAGCTGTTTTTT | CASSSGTGGPGELFF
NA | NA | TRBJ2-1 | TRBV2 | TGTGCCAGCAGCTGGATAGCGGCCTACAATGAGCAGTTCTTC | CASSWIAAYNEQFF
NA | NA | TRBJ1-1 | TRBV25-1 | TGTGCCAGCAGCCTAGGGGAAACTGAAGCTTTCTTT | CASSLGETEAFF
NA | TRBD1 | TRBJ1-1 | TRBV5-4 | TGTGCCAGCAGCTTGCACGCCTATGGGACAGGGGAAGAAGCTTTCTTT | CASSLHAYGTGEEAFF
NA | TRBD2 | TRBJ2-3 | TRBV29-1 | TGCAGCGTTGAAGGCCTAGCGGTAGATACGCAGTATTTT | CSVEGLAVDTQYF
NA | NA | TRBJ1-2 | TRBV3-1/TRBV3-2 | TGTGCCAGCAGCACCCGACAGGTACCTTCGACCTTC | CASSTRQVPSTF
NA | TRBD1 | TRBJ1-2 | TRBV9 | TGTGCCAGCAGCCCGGACAGGGGTAACTATGGCTACACCTTC | CASSPDRGNYGYTF
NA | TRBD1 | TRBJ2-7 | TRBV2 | TGTGCCAGCAGGAAGGGACAGGGGAGCTACGAGCAGTACTTC | CASRKGQGSYEQYF
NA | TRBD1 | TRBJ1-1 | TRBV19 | TGTGCCACGGTACAGGGGGGAACTGAAGCTTTCTTT | CATVQGGTEAFF
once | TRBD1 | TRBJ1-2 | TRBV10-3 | TGTGCCATCAGTGACGGGACAGGCTATGGCTACACCTTC | CAISDGTGYGYTF
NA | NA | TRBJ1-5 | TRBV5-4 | TGTGCCAGCAGCTTGGGGGGCGCTTTTCAGCCCCAGCATTTT | CASSLGGAFQPQHF
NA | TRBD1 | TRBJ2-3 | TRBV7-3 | TGTGCCAGCAGCCGATCCGGGACAGGGGGTGCAGATACGCAGTATTTT | CASSRSGTGGADTQYF
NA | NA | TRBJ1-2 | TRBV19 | TGTGCCAGTAGTATAGGGCGGGGGTATGGCTACACCTTC | CASSIGRGYGYTF
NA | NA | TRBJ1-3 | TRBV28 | TGTGCCAGCAGATTCTATTTGACCGGGACTTCTGGAAACACCATATATTTT | CASRFYLTGTSGNTIYF
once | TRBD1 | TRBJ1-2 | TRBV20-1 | TGCAGTGCTAGTTTGGACAGGGGGCTTGGCTACACCTTC | CSASLDRGLGYTF
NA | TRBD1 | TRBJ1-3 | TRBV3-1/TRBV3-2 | TGTGCCAGCAGCCAGTGGGACAGGTTCTCTGGAAACACCATATATTTT | CASSQWDRFSGNTIYF
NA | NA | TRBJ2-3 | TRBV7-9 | TGTGCCAGCAGCCCAATAATAGCAGATACGCAGTATTTT | CASSPIIADTQYF
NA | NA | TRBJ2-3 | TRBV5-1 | TGCGCCAGCAGCTTGGACTTTTCGGGGAGCGAAGATACGCAGTATTTT | CASSLDFSGSEDTQYF
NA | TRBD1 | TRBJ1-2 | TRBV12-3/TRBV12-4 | TGTGCCAGCAGGGGGACAGATAACTATGGCTACACCTTC | CASRGTDNYGYTF
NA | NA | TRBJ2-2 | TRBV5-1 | TGCGCCAGCAGCTTGGCCCAGGTTACCGGGGAGCTGTTTTTT | CASSLAQVTGELFF
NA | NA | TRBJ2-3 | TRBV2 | TGTGCCAGCAGTGGGGAGACAGATACGCAGTATTTT | CASSGETDTQYF
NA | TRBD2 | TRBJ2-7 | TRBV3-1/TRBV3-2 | TGTGCCAGCAGCCCGGGGGGGGGATCCTGGGTGCAGTACTTC | CASSPGGGSWVQYF
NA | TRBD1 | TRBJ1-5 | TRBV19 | TGTGCCAGTAGTACGACGGGACAGCTTACGTGGCCCCAGCATTTT | CASSTTGQLTWPQHF
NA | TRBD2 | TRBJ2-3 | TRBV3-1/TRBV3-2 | TGTGCCAGCAGCCAAGTTTCGGGGGGGCAAGATACGCAGTATTTT | CASSQVSGGQDTQYF
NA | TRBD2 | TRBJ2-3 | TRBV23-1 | TGCGCCAGCAGTCAACCCGGGGGGGTAGCGGGGTTAGATACGCAGTATTTT | CASSQPGGVAGLDTQYF
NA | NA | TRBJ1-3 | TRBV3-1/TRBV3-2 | TGTGCCAGCAGCCAAAGCCGCGGAAACACCATATATTTT | CASSQSRGNTIYF
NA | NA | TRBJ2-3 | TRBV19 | TGTGCCTCCTCCTGGGGAGCCCCCGGTTACACAGATACGCAGTATTTT | CASSWGAPGYTDTQYF
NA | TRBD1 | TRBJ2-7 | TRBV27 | TGTGCCAGTGGGTATGGGGGACAGGGGTACTCTTTGGAGTACTTC | CASGYGGQGYSLEYF
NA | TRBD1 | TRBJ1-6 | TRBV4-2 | TGTGCCAGCAGCCGGGACAGGGGAGGCTCACCCCTCCACTTT | CASSRDRGGSPLHF
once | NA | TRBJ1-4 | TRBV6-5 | TGTGTACTGGGAAGGAGGACTAATGAAAAACTGTTTTTT | CVLGRRTNEKLFF
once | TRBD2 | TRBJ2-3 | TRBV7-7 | TGTGCTAGCAGCTTAAGCGGGGGATTCACAGATACGCAGTATTTT | CASSLSGGFTDTQYF
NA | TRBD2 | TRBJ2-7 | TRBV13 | TGTGCCAGCAGCTTACGTACCGGGACTAGCAACTACGAGCAGTACTTC | CASSLRTGTSNYEQYF
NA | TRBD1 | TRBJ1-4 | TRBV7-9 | TGTGCCAGCAGGACAGGGGAATCTAATGAAAAACTGTTTTTT | CASRTGESNEKLFF
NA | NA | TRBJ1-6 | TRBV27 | TGTGCCAGCAGTTTATCTCGGACAGTGCCCAATTCACCCCTCCACTTT | CASSLSRTVPNSPLHF
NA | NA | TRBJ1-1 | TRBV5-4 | TGTGCCAGCAGCCGGGGAGGGTCGGGGGAGAACACTGAAGCTTTCTTT | CASSRGGSGENTEAFF
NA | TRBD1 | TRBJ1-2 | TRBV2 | TGTGCCAGCAGTGAATCCACAGGGGTAGGCTACACCTTC | CASSESTGVGYTF
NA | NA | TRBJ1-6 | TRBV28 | TGTGCCAGCAGTGGGGGCAGGGTAGGGTCACCCCTCCACTTT | CASSGGRVGSPLHF
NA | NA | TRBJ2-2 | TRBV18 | TGTGCCAGCTCACCACTGACCGGGACGAACACCGGGGAGCTGTTTTTT | CASSPLTGTNTGELFF
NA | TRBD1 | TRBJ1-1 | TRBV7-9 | TGTGCCAGCAGCCGGGGGCAGGGGGCTGAAGCTTTCTTT | CASSRGQGAEAFF
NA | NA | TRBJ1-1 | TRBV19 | TGTGCCAGTAGACAGCCCGGGGGGACGGGCACTGAAGCTTTCTTT | CASRQPGGTGTEAFF
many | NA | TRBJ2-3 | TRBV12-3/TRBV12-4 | TGTGCCAGCAGGCTAGCGCCCGGAGATACGCAGTATTTT | CASRLAPGDTQYF
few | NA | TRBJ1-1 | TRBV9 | TGTGCCAGCAGCGGGGGCAGAGAAGCTTTCTTT | CASSGGREAFF
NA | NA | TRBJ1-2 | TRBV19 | TGTGCCAGCACGACTCGGGGCTATGGCTACACCTTC | CASTTRGYGYTF
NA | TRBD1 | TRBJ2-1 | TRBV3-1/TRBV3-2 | TGTGCCAGCAGCCAAGGTCGCAGGGGGTATGAGCAGTTCTTC | CASSQGRRGYEQFF
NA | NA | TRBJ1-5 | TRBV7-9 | TGTGCCAGCAGCGACCGGAGCTATCAGCCCCAGCATTTT | CASSDRSYQPQHF
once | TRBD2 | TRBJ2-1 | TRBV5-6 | TGTGCCAGCAGCTTGGTCTCTAGCGGGGGGCCGCTCTACAATGAGCAGTTCTTC | CASSLVSSGGPLYNEQFF
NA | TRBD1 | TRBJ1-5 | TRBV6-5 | TGTGCCAGCACCCCCGAGGAGGGGACAGGTCAGCCCCAGCATTTT | CASTPEEGTGQPQHF
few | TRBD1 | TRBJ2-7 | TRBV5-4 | TGTGCCAGCAGCTTGGTTGGCAGGGGGCGTTACGAGCAGTACTTC | CASSLVGRGRYEQYF
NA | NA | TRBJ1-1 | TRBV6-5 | TGTGCCAGCAGTTACCAGCCCCCAGGTGAGAACACTGAAGCTTTCTTT | CASSYQPPGENTEAFF
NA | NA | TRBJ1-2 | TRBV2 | TGTGCCAGCACAGGGTACAACTATGGCTACACCTTC | CASTGYNYGYTF